These 8 T cell receptor beta chains share one sample of origin, sequenced in a study of T cell repertoires in cytomegalovirus infection (dated by TCRdb to between 2017 and 2020). These reads were obtained on an Illumina HiSeq 1500. In-frame beta chains were kept once TCRdb had trimmed the public reads at Q25 with fastp and called clones with MiXCR. Rows are unified per CDR3 protein, each entry keeping the most common DNA and genes. This sample is represented by a few hundred thousand distinct CDR3 sequences; 15% to 20% of them were singletons. 8.7% of the sample is taken by the ten largest. What was sequenced was PBMCs. Receptors originate from a human donor in good health (CMV status not recorded). Some clones in this sample may be carry-over from other donors' samples.

This clonotype was recorded many times. The chain is built from TRBV7-2 and TRBJ1-2, with TRBD1 matching over 8 bases. Per the germline V gene, CDR1 is SGHTA and CDR2 is FQGNSA. V was pared by 5 bases and J by 5 bases, with 7 bases of the junction left unmatched. The CDR3 contains 14 residues. The CDR3 region has the DNA TGTGCCAGCAGCCCAACAACAGGGGGGTATGGCTACACCTTC. This sequence encodes CASSPTTGGYGYTF. Full variable domain (missing parts from reference TRBV7-2 and TRBJ1-2): GAGVSQSPSNKVTEKGKDVELRCDPISGHTALYWYRQSLGQGLEFLIYFQGNSAPDKSGLPSDRFSAERTGGSVSTLTIQRTQQEDSAVYLCASSPTTGGYGYTFGSGTRLTVV.

This clonotype was recorded a few times. The chain has TRBV19 and TRBJ1-4; D perhaps matches TRBD1 (6 bases). The germline V and J ends were trimmed by 7 bases and 6 bases, with 18 bases remaining between them. Looked up from germline, CDR1 is LNHDA and CDR2 is SQIVND (reference sequence). This CDR3 spans 15 amino acids. CDR3 region: CASKPHGGLDEKLFF. CDR3 in DNA: TGTGCCAGTAAGCCCCACGGGGGGCTGGATGAAAAACTGTTTTTT.

This clonotype counts as medium-sized. The J gene is TRBJ1-5, the V gene TRBV7-2, with 8 bases matching TRBD1. Germline V gene lookup returns CDR1 SGHTA and CDR2 FQGNSA. The junction had 4 bases not matched to a gene; V was cut back by 5 bases and J by 4 bases. The CDR3 covers 14 residues. The CDR3 DNA follows: TGTGCCAGCAGCCGATGGACAGGGAATCAGCCCCAGCATTTT. It yields the protein CASSRWTGNQPQHF.

The V call is TRBV6-6, the J call TRBJ2-1; 12 bases match TRBD2. The germline gives CDR1 MNHNY, CDR2 SVGAGI (reference sequence). The CDR3 has 15 residues. Trimming cost V 11 bases and J 0 bases; bases outside gene matches: 5. The CDR3 DNA sequence: TGTGCCGCCGGGACTAGCGGGTCCTCCTACAATGAGCAGTTCTTC. Its translation: CAAGTSGSSYNEQFF.

This clonotype was recorded many times. The chain employs TRBV7-2 and TRBJ2-7, with D tentatively TRBD2 (6 bases). Germline V lookup: CDR1 SGHTA, CDR2 FQGNSA. The CDR3 has 15 amino acids. V dropped 8 bases and J dropped 0 bases, with 17 bases sitting between them. The DNA of the CDR3 is TGTGCCAGCTCCCTTAGCGGATTAAGCTCCTACGAGCAGTACTTC. Its protein product is CASSLSGLSSYEQYF. Using reference TRBV7-2 and TRBJ2-7 for the parts outside the CDR3, the full variable domain is GAGVSQSPSNKVTEKGKDVELRCDPISGHTALYWYRQSLGQGLEFLIYFQGNSAPDKSGLPSDRFSAERTGGSVSTLTIQRTQQEDSAVYLCASSLSGLSSYEQYFGPGTRLTVT.

This clonotype was detected ten times or more. The genes are TRBV7-2 and TRBJ2-4, with D possibly being TRBD1 or TRBD2 (5 bases each). The CDR3 sequence is 15 residues long. V lost 4 bases and J lost 5, with 15 bases in between. Germline V gene sequence: CDR1 SGHTA, CDR2 FQGNSA. The CDR3 here is CASSSLWDRQNIQYF. The CDR3 coding sequence is TGTGCCAGCAGCTCACTCTGGGACCGACAAAACATTCAGTACTTC.

At least ten counts were recorded for this clonotype. This chain's CDR3 is CASSARLYNEQFF. In DNA, the CDR3 is TGTGCCAGCAGCGCCCGGCTTTACAATGAGCAGTTCTTC. The gene calls are TRBV7-2 and TRBJ2-1; D is uncertain. With 5 bases removed from V and 4 bases from J, the gap between germline ends came to 9 bases. In germline, CDR1 is SGHTA, CDR2 FQGNSA. This CDR3 spans 13 amino acids.

The table lists this clonotype with a few counts. The CDR3 nucleotides read TGTGCCAGCAGTTTAACGGCGGCCTCCTACGAGCAGTACTTC. Its protein is CASSLTAASYEQYF. This chain links TRBV12-3 or TRBV12-4 with TRBJ2-7; no clear D. The CDR3 covers 14 residues. With 2 bases removed from V and 0 bases from J, the gap between germline ends came to 8 bases.